These 3 T cell receptor beta chains share one sample of origin, sequenced in a study of T-cell reconstitution after alpha-beta-depleted transplantation in children. Preparation of the TCRbeta library involved a method that used unique molecular identifiers. MiXCR was run by TCRdb on the PCR reads, yielding one entry per CDR3 protein. The table lists approximately 130,000 distinct CDR3 sequences, roughly 9% of them singletons. The sequencing used PBMCs, mostly from graft donor cells, collected 180 days after TCRalphabeta/CD19-depleted stem cell transplant. The receptor source for this set is a girl less than two years old who had a stem cell transplant for combined immunodeficiency, so the T cells may come from the graft donor.

This clonotype has more than one count but fewer than ten. The chain uses TRBV20-1 and TRBJ2-7; D unclear. Germline CDR1 is DFQATT and CDR2 is SNEGSKA (reference sequence). V shed 3 bases and J shed 7 bases, with 13 bases lying between them. The CDR3 sequence is 12 residues long. The CDR3 bases are TGCAGTGCTAGGGTCCGGCCTAGGGAGCAGTACTTC. Residues: CSARVRPREQYF.

The chain recombines TRBV10-3 with TRBJ1-6; D remains ambiguous. The V gene lost 10 bases and the J gene lost 9 bases, with 16 bases spanning the gap. Germline V gene sequence: CDR1 ENHRY, CDR2 SYGVKD. CDR3 size: 13 residues. CDR3 amino acids: CATGIGNGSPLHF. The CDR3 region has the DNA TGTGCCACGGGGATAGGGAACGGTTCACCCCTCCACTTT.

V and J are TRBV10-3 and TRBJ1-2; D unresolved. This CDR3 is 14 amino acids long. V was pared by 3 bases and J by 1 base, with 9 bases between. CDR1 is ENHRY, CDR2 SYGVKD, per germline. CDR3 loop: CAISESPSNYGYTF. The CDR3 DNA is TGTGCCATCAGTGAAAGCCCCAGTAACTATGGCTACACCTTC.